Listed here is a single T cell receptor beta chain. TCRdb's copy holds only in-frame clones and misses some; the assay was immunoSEQ multiplex PCR. The table includes 95,000 to 150,000 clones, approximately 81% detected once. V was trimmed by 5 bases and J by 0 bases, leaving 6 bases between them. CDR1 is SGHTS, CDR2 YDEGEE, per germline. The CDR3 loop spans 14 amino acids. These data originate in a study of blood T cell repertoires in COVID-19. The J gene is TRBJ2-6, the V gene TRBV5-8; no firm D call. This sequence originates from an elderly woman with acute or convalescent COVID-19. Sequencing was done on a sample of peripheral blood. The CDR3 DNA sequence: TGTGCCAGCAGTCTATACTCTGGGGCCAACGTCCTGACTTTC. Its translation: CASSLYSGANVLTF.